Each of the 29 T cell receptor beta chains below was sequenced from the same sample in a study of shared clonotypes between healthy human individuals. TCRdb's table, derived via immunoSEQ multiplex PCR, lists solely in-frame clones and lacks some. The sample contains 950,000 to 1,100,000 clones, around 78% of which appear only once. The specimen sequenced was memory CD4+ T cells from PBMCs. Subset of the sample: CD45RA-negative fraction. These receptors came from a man aged 18 to 35 in good health. Some clones in this sample may be carry-over from other donors' samples.

The gene calls are TRBV10-3 and TRBJ2-5, with D perhaps TRBD1 (5 bases). Germline V CDR1 and CDR2: ENHRY, SYGVKD. Trimming took 5 bases from V and 3 from J, leaving 10 bases between them. The CDR3 length is 13 residues. This chain's CDR3 is CAISPTEKETQYF. The CDR3 DNA sequence: TGTGCCATCAGTCCGACAGAGAAAGAGACCCAGTACTTC.

This chain joins TRBV19 and TRBJ1-2; D is possibly TRBD1 (6 bases). Germline V gives CDR1 LNHDA, CDR2 SQIVND (reference sequence). The CDR3 loop spans 15 amino acids. V shed 3 bases and J shed 4 bases, with 15 bases lying between them. Here the CDR3 DNA reads TGTGCCAGTAGTATCGGGCAACAGGGACGCTATGGCTACACCTTC. The encoded protein is CASSIGQQGRYGYTF.

This clone has ten or more counts. The chain is built from TRBV28 and TRBJ1-2, with D maybe TRBD1 (5 bases). V lost 4 bases to trimming and J lost 8 bases, with 17 bases between them. The germline CDR1 and CDR2 sequences are MDHEN and SYDVKM. The CDR3 is 14 residues long. The CDR3 coding sequence is TGTGCCAGCAGTTCACTTGACCGGGGGTTAGGCTACACCTTC. It is translated as CASSSLDRGLGYTF.

The chain links TRBV7-6 to TRBJ2-3, with D unclear. The CDR3 is 13 amino acids. Germline assignment: CDR1 SGHVS and CDR2 FNYEAQ. V was clipped by 6 bases and J by 2 bases, with 9 bases between them. CDR3 sequence: CASSFISTDTQYF. The CDR3 DNA reads TGTGCCAGCAGTTTCATTTCCACAGATACGCAGTATTTT.

The chain's CDR3 is CASSQAGTGVHEQYF. The CDR3 region has the DNA TGTGCCAGCAGTCAGGCCGGGACAGGGGTCCACGAGCAGTACTTC. The rearrangement joins TRBV27 to TRBJ2-7; 10 bases fit TRBD1. The V gene's germline CDR1 is MNHEY and CDR2 SMNVEV (reference sequence). The J segment lost 5 bases and the V segment lost 5 bases, leaving 9 bases of the junction unmatched. The length of the CDR3 is 15 residues.

Of note for this clone: Different DNA sequences within this sample yield the same CDR3. This chain links TRBV4-2 with TRBJ2-5, with D hard to call. The CDR3 loop spans 13 amino acids. Trimming shortened V by 1 base and J by 1 base, and 4 bases separated the two germline ends. Germline V CDR1 and CDR2: LGHNA, YNFKEQ. CDR3 in DNA: TGTGCCAGCAGCCAAGGATTCCAAGAGACCCAGTACTTC. This translates into CASSQGFQETQYF.

V usage is TRBV9 and J usage is TRBJ2-5, with D perhaps TRBD2 (6 bases). The CDR3 is made up of 15 amino acids. CDR1 is SGDLS and CDR2 is YYNGEE in the germline V gene. V lost 4 bases to trimming and J lost 3 bases, with 16 bases between them. CDR3 nucleotides: TGTGCCAGCAGCCTTGCCGGGACGGGGGAAGAGACCCAGTACTTC. Its translation is CASSLAGTGEETQYF.

The CDR3 DNA sequence: TGCGCCAGCAGCTTGGGGAGGGCTTCCAGCGGGGAGCTGTTTTTT. Amino acids: CASSLGRASSGELFF. The genes are TRBV5-1 and TRBJ2-2; D may be TRBD2 (6 bases). CDR1 is SGHRS and CDR2 is YFSETQ in the germline V gene. This CDR3 has 15 amino acids. V dropped 0 bases and J dropped 7 bases, with 13 bases sitting between them.

The sample holds one count of this clone. The chain couples TRBV27 to TRBJ2-2; 9 bases agree with TRBD2. The CDR3 totals 14 residues. Germline assignment: CDR1 MNHEY and CDR2 SMNVEV (reference sequence). V shed 6 bases, J shed 4 bases, and the junction held 3 bases outside the gene matches. This CDR3 reads CASRGLAGTGELFF. The DNA for the CDR3 is TGTGCCAGCAGGGGACTAGCCGGCACCGGGGAGCTGTTTTTT.

This chain connects TRBV6-6 to TRBJ1-2, with TRBD1 matching 8 bases. V lost 6 bases and J lost 4; bases outside the gene matches: 7. Germline CDR1 MNHNY, CDR2 SVGAGI (reference sequence). CDR3 length equals 14 residues. The DNA of the CDR3 is TGTGCCAGCAGGTCCACCGGGACAGGCTATGGCTACACCTTC. Amino acid sequence: CASRSTGTGYGYTF.

This chain links TRBV5-6 with TRBJ1-2, with D possibly matching TRBD1 (6 bases). Germline CDR1 is SGHDT and CDR2 is YYEEEE. Trimming took off 6 bases at V and 7 bases at J, with 22 bases between the two ends. The CDR3 extends over 15 amino acids. In DNA form, the CDR3 reads TGTGCCAGCAACCCCACGGTGGGGGCCGGTCTTGGCTACACCTTC. Translating gives CASNPTVGAGLGYTF.

This clone was observed once. The gene calls are TRBV7-9 and TRBJ1-2; weak D call: TRBD1 (6 bases). Trimming pared 4 bases from V and 1 base from J, leaving 16 bases between. Looked up from germline, CDR1 is SEHNR and CDR2 is FQNEAQ (reference sequence). The length of the CDR3 is 16 residues. The CDR3 spells CASSSGRGKLNYGYTF. The CDR3 coding sequence is TGTGCCAGCAGCTCGGGCAGGGGCAAACTTAACTATGGCTACACCTTC.

The chain is built from TRBV2 and TRBJ1-2; tentatively, D is TRBD1 (5 bases). The CDR3 is 14 residues long. Trimming took 4 bases from V and 0 from J, leaving 9 bases between them. From germline, CDR1 is SNHLY and CDR2 FYNNEI. CDR3 nucleotides: TGTGCCAGCAGTGTGGAAGGGGCTAACTATGGCTACACCTTC. Translation gives CASSVEGANYGYTF.

This clone has only one observation. One end of the junction fails to match germline, which may point to a read error. The CDR3 spells CASSQDSGGGLVDF. The CDR3 DNA is TGTGCCAGCAGCCAAGATAGCGGTGGGGGACTAGTGGACTTC. The gene calls are TRBV4-2 and TRBJ2-7, with 8 positions matching TRBD2. In germline, CDR1 is LGHNA, CDR2 YNFKEQ. CDR3 length equals 14 residues.

The CDR3 DNA sequence: TGTGCCAGCCTTCCTCGACAGGGGACGGAGGCTTTCTTT. Protein product: CASLPRQGTEAFF. The chain uses TRBV28 and TRBJ1-1; TRBD1 matches at 8 bases. CDR1 is MDHEN, CDR2 SYDVKM, per germline. The CDR3 is 13 amino acids. Germline trimming cut 8 bases from V and 11 bases from J; bases unmatched to any gene: 13.

The rearrangement joins TRBV19 to TRBJ2-1; D unclear. The germline CDR1 and CDR2 sequences are LNHDA and SQIVND (reference sequence). V was shortened by 4 bases and J by 2 bases, with 18 bases between the two germline ends. This CDR3 has 17 residues. The CDR3 is CASSTVPSDAAYNEQFF. CDR3 DNA sequence: TGTGCCAGTAGTACAGTTCCAAGCGATGCGGCCTACAATGAGCAGTTCTTC.

The chain carries TRBV7-9 and TRBJ1-6; 8 bases align to TRBD1. Unmatched junction bases numbered 3, after V lost 5 bases and J lost 6 bases. The CDR3 has 14 amino acids. CDR1 is SEHNR, CDR2 FQNEAQ, per germline (reference sequence). Written as DNA, the CDR3 is TGTGCCAGCAGCCAGGACAGGGTTAATTCACCCCTCCACTTT. It encodes CASSQDRVNSPLHF.

The V and J genes are TRBV28 and TRBJ2-3; 9 nucleotides match TRBD2. The CDR3 extends over 16 amino acids. CDR1 and CDR2 from the germline V gene are MDHEN and SYDVKM. J was trimmed by 2 bases and V by 5 bases; bases with no gene match: 8. The CDR3 DNA is TGTGCCAGCAGTCCCTCGGGACTAGCCTCCACAGATACGCAGTATTTT. Protein: CASSPSGLASTDTQYF.

The genes are TRBV19 and TRBJ1-2; no firm D call. Germline assignment: CDR1 LNHDA and CDR2 SQIVND (reference sequence). The V gene lost 6 bases and the J gene lost 4 bases, with 21 bases spanning the gap. This CDR3 has 16 amino acids. CDR3 amino acids: CASSTRPGEQAYGYTF. The CDR3 DNA follows: TGTGCCAGTAGCACCCGACCGGGAGAGCAAGCCTATGGCTACACCTTC.

On this clone: Other DNA sequences of this sample code for an identical CDR3. This rearrangement joins TRBV5-1 to TRBJ1-1; D uncertain. The CDR3 covers 13 residues. CDR1 is SGHRS, CDR2 YFSETQ, per germline. V was pared by 1 base and J by 1 base, with 5 bases between. The CDR3 reads CASSLSQNTEAFF. CDR3 in DNA: TGCGCCAGCAGCTTGAGTCAGAACACTGAAGCTTTCTTT.

The J gene is TRBJ2-7, the V gene TRBV6-5; TRBD2 is a possible D gene (6 bases). V lost 0 bases and J 4 bases, leaving 10 bases between the germline ends. Germline V gene sequence: CDR1 MNHEY, CDR2 SVGAGI. The CDR3 runs to 14 residues. The DNA of the CDR3 is TGTGCCAGCAGTTACTCCCCAGGGACTTACGAGCAGTACTTC. Its translation: CASSYSPGTYEQYF.

The chain carries TRBV10-3 and TRBJ1-3; D gene unclear. CDR1 and CDR2 (germline): ENHRY, SYGVKD. The V gene lost 0 bases and the J gene lost 4 bases, with 7 bases spanning the gap. The CDR3 is made up of 14 amino acids. CDR3 loop: CAISESSDGNTIYF. As DNA, the CDR3 is TGTGCCATCAGTGAGTCAAGCGACGGAAACACCATATATTTT.

This clone was found many times. The V call is TRBV5-4, the J call TRBJ2-7; no definite D call. The CDR3 extends over 13 amino acids. Trimming cost V 0 bases and J 6 bases, with 10 bases left between them. Germline V gene sequence: CDR1 SGHNT, CDR2 YYREEE (reference sequence). CDR3 sequence: CASSLDFEAEQYF. The CDR3 nucleotides read TGTGCCAGCAGCTTGGATTTTGAGGCCGAGCAGTACTTC.

As to this clone: Within the sample, other DNA sequences also encode this same CDR3. The chain links TRBV2 to TRBJ2-7, with 10 positions matching TRBD1. Germline-derived CDR1 and CDR2 are SNHLY and FYNNEI. J lost 4 bases, V lost 6 bases, and 3 bases had no gene match. The CDR3 has 13 amino acids. CDR3 DNA: TGTGCCAGCAGGTCGGGACAGGGGTACGAGCAGTACTTC. It is translated as CASRSGQGYEQYF.

About this clone itself: A much larger clone differs by one base, so this may be a read error. This CDR3 is missing its conserved last phenylalanine or tryptophan, likely due to a read error. V gene TRBV7-9 combines with J gene TRBJ1-1; unclear D gene. The CDR3 is 12 amino acids. V lost 1 base to trimming and J lost 10 bases, with 10 bases between them. CDR1 SEHNR and CDR2 FQNEAQ come from the germline V gene (reference sequence). The CDR3 DNA reads TGTGCCAGCAGCTTAGAAGGGTTGGGAGCTTTCTCT. The encoded protein is CASSLEGLGAFS.

The chain recombines TRBV11-2 with TRBJ1-6; D unresolved. The ends were cut back, 0 bases at V and 9 bases at J, with 6 bases in the middle. The germline V gene encodes CDR1 SGHAT and CDR2 FQNNGV. There are 13 residues in the CDR3. The CDR3: CASSLDPGSPLHF. CDR3 DNA: TGTGCCAGCAGCTTAGATCCAGGTTCACCCCTCCACTTT.

As regards this clone: A much larger clone is a single base away; this may be a read error. The rearrangement uses TRBV6-6 and TRBJ2-7; TRBD1 matches 7 bases. Losses at the gene ends were 3 bases for V and 3 bases for J; bases not matched to a gene: 5. CDR3 length equals 14 residues. CDR1 and CDR2 from the germline V gene are MNHNY and SVGAGI (reference sequence). CDR3 sequence (DNA): TGTGCCAGCAGTTATAAGAGACAGGGCTACGAGCAGTACTTC. This translates into CASSYKRQGYEQYF.

V gene TRBV19 combines with J gene TRBJ2-6; 7 bases fit TRBD1. CDR3 size: 16 residues. The germline CDR1 and CDR2 sequences are LNHDA and SQIVND (reference sequence). The V and J ends lost 6 bases and 0 bases, in that order; junction bases with no gene match: 5. The CDR3 spells CASRGTDLSGANVLTF. CDR3 in DNA: TGTGCCAGTAGGGGGACAGATCTCTCTGGGGCCAACGTCCTGACTTTC.

A few counts support this clone. The chain is built from TRBV10-3 and TRBJ1-5; the D is unclear. CDR1 ENHRY and CDR2 SYGVKD come from the germline V gene. V was trimmed by 2 bases and J by 1 base, leaving 6 bases between them. The CDR3 extends over 14 amino acids. The CDR3 is CAISEVASNQPQHF. The CDR3 DNA sequence: TGTGCCATCAGTGAGGTAGCCAGCAATCAGCCCCAGCATTTT.